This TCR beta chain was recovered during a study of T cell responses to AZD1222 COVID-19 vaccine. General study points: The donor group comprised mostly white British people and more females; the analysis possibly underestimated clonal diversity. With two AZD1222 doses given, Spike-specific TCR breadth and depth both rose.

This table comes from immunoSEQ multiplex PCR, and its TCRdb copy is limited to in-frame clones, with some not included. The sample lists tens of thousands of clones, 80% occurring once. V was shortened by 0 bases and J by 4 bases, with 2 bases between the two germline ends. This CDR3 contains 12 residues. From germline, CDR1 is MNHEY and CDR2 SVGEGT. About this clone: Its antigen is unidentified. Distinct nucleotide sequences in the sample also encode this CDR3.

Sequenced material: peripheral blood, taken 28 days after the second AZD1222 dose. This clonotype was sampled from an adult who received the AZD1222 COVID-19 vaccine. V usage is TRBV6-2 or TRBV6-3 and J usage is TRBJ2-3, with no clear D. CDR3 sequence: CASSYSSDTQYF. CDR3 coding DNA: TGTGCCAGCAGTTACTCATCAGATACGCAGTATTTT.